This section outlines one TCR beta chain sequence together with its context. As yet, its antigen is unknown. Trimming shortened V by 6 bases and J by 2 bases, and 10 bases separated the two germline ends. The CDR3 length is 13 residues. CDR1 is SNHLY and CDR2 is FYNNEI in the germline V gene. The data belong to a study of blood T cells in healthy people across ages. Whole-study findings and limits: More naive CD4+ cells and higher diversity were found in long-lived than in aged donors. Older individuals had lower TCR beta diversity per million T cells (the decline was roughly linear).

Investigators took about 10 milliliters of peripheral blood from every donor. A second 7 to 11 cycle PCR used barcoded and J-beta primers. Each cDNA molecule received a tag from a template-switch adaptor that had 12 random nucleotides. TCRdb reanalysed the 5' RACE reads using MiXCR and keeps one entry per CDR3 protein. The sample holds roughly 1,500,000 distinct CDR3 sequences, roughly 32% seen once. Sample: blood. The TCR originated in a woman in her twenties or thirties in good health. The chain uses TRBV2 and TRBJ1-2; D gene unclear. CDR3 loop: CASRGLGNYGYTF. The CDR3 DNA sequence: TGTGCCAGCAGGGGTTTAGGGAACTATGGCTACACCTTC. Based on the CDR3 plus reference TRBV2 and TRBJ1-2, the full variable domain is EPEVTQTPSHQVTQMGQEVILRCVPISNHLYFYWYRQILGQKVEFLVSFYNNEISEKSEIFDDQFSVERPDGSNFTLKIRSTKLEDSAMYFCASRGLGNYGYTFGSGTRLTVV.